The 14 T cell receptor beta chains presented below share a single source sample, sequenced in a study of T-cell reconstitution after alpha-beta-depleted transplantation in children (dated by TCRdb to 2016 to 2018). The intended sense of this specimen's treatment or condition label: allogeneic hematopoietic cell transplantation with graft depleted of TCRalphabeta T cells and CD19 B cells. The protocol used for the library was PCR. Reads for this sample came from an Illumina HiSeq 2500. TCR library preparation used molecular barcoding, with unique molecular identifiers applied to normalize quantification of the TCRbeta repertoire. TCRdb reprocessed the public reads (quality trimming at Q25 with fastp, clone calling with MiXCR) and kept in-frame beta chains. Every distinct CDR3 protein forms one entry, paired with its most common genes and DNA. This sample comprises fewer than 1 million distinct CDR3 sequences, 15% to 20% of them detected only once. Of the sample, 5% falls within the top ten clones.

The material was PBMCs, mostly from graft donor cells, obtained 360 days after TCRalphabeta/CD19-depleted stem cell transplant. These receptors originate from a male patient between 10 and 17 years old who had a stem cell transplant for acute lymphoblastic leukemia, so the T cells may come from the graft donor.

This clonotype has a handful of counts. J is TRBJ2-1 and V is TRBV7-9, with D possibly TRBD1 on 6 matching bases. CDR3 length equals 17 residues. V shed 2 bases and J shed 8 bases, with 22 bases lying between them. CDR1 and CDR2 (germline): SEHNR, FQNEAQ (reference sequence). The CDR3 coding sequence is TGTGCCAGCAGCTTATTCGTCACGTCCAGGGGACACGATGAGCAGTTCTTC. This gives the protein CASSLFVTSRGHDEQFF.

The V call is TRBV5-1, the J call TRBJ2-1; 9 bases fit TRBD1. CDR1 is SGHRS and CDR2 is YFSETQ in the germline V gene. The J segment lost 7 bases and the V segment lost 0 bases, leaving 2 bases of the junction unmatched. The CDR3 is 14 amino acids. The CDR3 DNA follows: TGCGCCAGCAGCTTGGGCGGGACAGGGAATGAGCAGTTCTTC. It is translated as CASSLGGTGNEQFF.

A few counts support this clonotype. V gene TRBV5-8 combines with J gene TRBJ2-1; tentative D call: TRBD2 (6 bases). Trimming left V 0 bases short and J 6 bases short, with 19 bases between. Germline loops: CDR1 SGHTS, CDR2 YDEGEE. The CDR3 loop spans 17 amino acids. CDR3 region: CASSLAVRQGLGNEQFF. The CDR3, as DNA: TGTGCCAGCAGCTTGGCCGTTCGGCAGGGACTTGGCAATGAGCAGTTCTTC.

This clonotype was counted only a few times. At one end, the junction sequence differs from germline, possibly due to a read error. This chain uses TRBV7-3 with TRBJ2-1; 8 bases agree with TRBD2. Germline CDR1 reads SGHTA; CDR2 reads FQGTGA. This CDR3 has 20 amino acids. CDR3 bases: TGTGCCAGCACCTTAAGGCGGGGGGCCGGGAGGGCCGAGGCCTACAATGAGCAGTTCTTC. As protein: CASTLRRGAGRAEAYNEQFF. Full variable domain (remainder filled in from reference TRBV7-3 and TRBJ2-1): GAGVSQTPSNKVTEKGKYVELRCDPISGHTALYWYRQSLGQGPEFLIYFQGTGAADDSGLPNDRFFAVRPEGSVSTLKIQRTERGDSAVYLCASTLRRGAGRAEAYNEQFFGPGTRLTVL.

This clonotype was counted between two and nine times. V and J are TRBV29-1 and TRBJ1-1; D may be TRBD1 (5 bases). The CDR3 is made up of 12 amino acids. V was cut by 4 bases and J by 3 bases, with 9 bases left in between. Germline V lookup: CDR1 SQVTM, CDR2 ANQGSEA. The CDR3 DNA is TGCAGCGTTGGAGGGGACTACACTGAAGCTTTCTTT. Protein sequence: CSVGGDYTEAFF.

The chain has TRBV2 and TRBJ2-3, with D unresolved. V gave up 0 bases and J gave up 12 bases, with 16 bases separating them. Germline-derived CDR1 and CDR2 are SNHLY and FYNNEI. The CDR3 loop spans 14 amino acids. The CDR3 here is CASSEALRSPSQYF. The CDR3 coding sequence is TGTGCCAGCAGTGAAGCGCTTCGCTCCCCCTCTCAGTATTTT. The whole variable domain, remainder taken from reference TRBV2 and TRBJ2-3, is EPEVTQTPSHQVTQMGQEVILRCVPISNHLYFYWYRQILGQKVEFLVSFYNNEISEKSEIFDDQFSVERPDGSNFTLKIRSTKLEDSAMYFCASSEALRSPSQYFGPGTRLTVL.

A note on this clonotype: The CDR3 does not close with the conserved phenylalanine or tryptophan, likely indicating a read error. The rearrangement joins TRBV29-1 to TRBJ2-5; the match to TRBD2 covers 8 bases. CDR1 and CDR2 (germline): SQVTM, ANQGSEA. The CDR3 totals 14 residues. The junction had 7 bases not matched to a gene; V was cut back by 6 bases and J by 1 base. CDR3 sequence (DNA): TGCAGCGTGCCCACTAGCGGTTCCCAAGAGACCCAGTACTAC. It encodes CSVPTSGSQETQYY.

This clonotype was found a few times. The V and J genes are TRBV12-3 or TRBV12-4 and TRBJ2-2; no definite D call. The CDR3 is 13 residues long. V was cut by 7 bases and J by 6 bases, with 12 bases left in between. CDR3: CASTLLWAGELFF. The CDR3 coding sequence is TGTGCCAGCACCCTACTTTGGGCCGGGGAGCTGTTTTTT.

This clonotype was observed at least ten times. The chain carries TRBV6-5 and TRBJ2-2, with 9 bases aligning to TRBD1. V shed 6 bases and J 5 bases; nucleotides not matched to a gene: 7. Germline V CDR1 and CDR2: MNHEY, SVGAGI. The CDR3 has 15 amino acids. The CDR3 spells CASRLTGTGTGELFF. CDR3 nucleotide sequence: TGTGCCAGCAGATTAACCGGGACAGGGACCGGGGAGCTGTTTTTT.

This clonotype was counted many times. V gene TRBV4-1 combines with J gene TRBJ2-7, with D perhaps matching TRBD2 (5 bases). V was trimmed by 3 bases and J by 0 bases, leaving 9 bases between them. Germline-derived CDR1 and CDR2 are MGHRA and YSYEKL. The length of the CDR3 is 14 residues. This CDR3 reads CASSHGLGSYEQYF. CDR3 DNA: TGCGCCAGCAGCCATGGACTGGGCTCCTACGAGCAGTACTTC.

The V gene is TRBV11-2, the J gene TRBJ1-2; D is unclear. The V end was cut by 7 bases, the J end by 3 bases, with 15 bases between. Germline V lookup: CDR1 SGHAT, CDR2 FQNNGV. The CDR3 contains 14 residues. Written as DNA, the CDR3 is TGTGCCAGCACCCAGGTCCGGAATTACTATGGCTACACCTTC. Amino acid sequence: CASTQVRNYYGYTF.

J is TRBJ1-3 and V is TRBV12-3 or TRBV12-4; D is undetermined. Trimming took off 0 bases at V and 7 bases at J, with 4 bases between the two ends. The CDR3 consists of 12 residues. Here the CDR3 DNA reads TGTGCCAGCAGTTTAGCCCCCAACACCATATATTTT. Encoded protein: CASSLAPNTIYF.

The chain carries TRBV25-1 and TRBJ2-7; 8 nucleotides agree with TRBD1. V was pared by 7 bases and J by 7 bases, with 15 bases of the junction left unmatched. CDR3 size: 15 residues. Germline V gene data show CDR1 as MGHDK and CDR2 as SYGVNS. The CDR3, as DNA: TGTGCCAGCACGGGACGAGGCAGGGGGCTTAGGGAGCAGTACTTC. Translating gives CASTGRGRGLREQYF.

The chain employs TRBV29-1 and TRBJ1-2; D perhaps matches TRBD1 (5 bases). The CDR3 extends over 15 amino acids. Looked up from germline, CDR1 is SQVTM and CDR2 is ANQGSEA. Trimming removed 4 bases from V and 4 bases from J, with 19 bases in between. Written as DNA, the CDR3 is TGCAGCGTTGCCCCTGGGGGGAGGAGTGGCTATGGCTACACCTTC. Amino acid sequence: CSVAPGGRSGYGYTF.